These 16 T cell receptor beta chains came from one sample sequenced in a study of blood T cell repertoires in COVID-19. Produced via immunoSEQ multiplex PCR; TCRdb's table is partial and in-frame only. Altogether under 95,000 clones are present, 75% to 85% being singletons, with the ten largest covering 29%. Sequenced input: peripheral blood. Receptors were obtained from a woman aged 80 or over with acute or convalescent COVID-19.

The J gene is TRBJ2-1, the V gene TRBV5-6; TRBD2 matches at 8 bases. The germline gives CDR1 SGHDT, CDR2 YYEEEE. V shed 1 base and J 0 bases; nucleotides not matched to a gene: 3. The CDR3 has 16 amino acids. In nucleotides, the CDR3 is TGTGCCAGCAGCTTGCATGGGACTAGCTCCTACAATGAGCAGTTCTTC. Encoded protein: CASSLHGTSSYNEQFF.

The J gene is TRBJ2-3, the V gene TRBV6-2 or TRBV6-3, with 9 bases lining up with TRBD2. In germline, CDR1 is MNHEY, CDR2 SVGEGT. V lost 2 bases and J lost 1; bases outside the gene matches: 4. The CDR3 is made up of 16 amino acids. DNA for the CDR3: TGTGCCAGCAGTTACGGTGCGGGAGGGGGCACAGATACGCAGTATTTT. Translated, it gives CASSYGAGGGTDTQYF.

The chain joins TRBV29-1 to TRBJ2-5; 9 bases map to TRBD2. This CDR3 has 12 residues. With V trimmed by 5 bases and J by 5 bases, 3 bases remained unmatched. The germline CDR1 and CDR2 sequences are SQVTM and ANQGSEA. The CDR3 DNA reads TGCAGCGTTTTAGCGGGAGCGGAGACCCAGTACTTC. It codes for CSVLAGAETQYF.

The chain links TRBV29-1 to TRBJ2-7, with 11 bases fitting TRBD1. The CDR3 is made up of 14 amino acids. Germline V gene lookup returns CDR1 SQVTM and CDR2 ANQGSEA. Germline trimming cut 7 bases from V and 5 bases from J; bases unmatched to any gene: 10. The CDR3 sequence: CSAQSPGQGDEQYF. DNA for the CDR3: TGCAGCGCCCAAAGCCCGGGACAGGGGGACGAGCAGTACTTC.

The sample holds a few counts of this clone. V gene TRBV19 combines with J gene TRBJ2-2; 16 nucleotides line up with TRBD2. The CDR3 runs to 18 residues. The ends lost 3 bases at V and 0 bases at J; junction bases unmatched: 1. Per the germline V gene, CDR1 is LNHDA and CDR2 is SQIVND (reference sequence). The CDR3 sequence: CASSMGTSGRANTGELFF. The DNA of the CDR3 is TGTGCCAGTAGTATGGGGACTAGCGGGAGGGCGAACACCGGGGAGCTGTTTTTT.

The genes are TRBV11-3 and TRBJ2-1, with D possibly matching TRBD2 (7 bases). V was clipped by 3 bases and J by 6 bases, with 12 bases between them. The length of the CDR3 is 14 residues. The germline V gene encodes CDR1 SGHNT and CDR2 YENEEA. In nucleotides, the CDR3 is TGTGCCAGCAGCTTCAAGGGGGGGTTCAATGAGCAGTTCTTC. Residues: CASSFKGGFNEQFF. The full variable domain, with the rest looked up from reference TRBV11-3 and TRBJ2-1, is EAGVVQSPRYKIIEKKQPVAFWCNPISGHNTLYWYLQNLGQGPELLIRYENEEAVDDSQLPKDRFSAERLKGVDSTLKIQPAELGDSAVYLCASSFKGGFNEQFFGPGTRLTVL.

This chain joins TRBV5-1 and TRBJ2-3; 11 nucleotides line up with TRBD2. After removal of 4 bases from V and 3 bases from J, the junction contained 4 bases not matched to a gene. Germline V gives CDR1 SGHRS, CDR2 YFSETQ. This CDR3 is built from 15 residues. This CDR3 is CASSGSGRGTDTQYF. The CDR3, as DNA: TGCGCCAGCAGCGGTAGCGGGAGGGGGACAGATACGCAGTATTTT.

This chain uses TRBV28 with TRBJ2-5; 7 nucleotides line up with TRBD1. Germline V lookup: CDR1 MDHEN, CDR2 SYDVKM. The CDR3 totals 12 residues. V shed 9 bases and J 5 bases; nucleotides not matched to a gene: 6. CDR3 loop: CASTGESETQYF. CDR3 sequence (DNA): TGTGCCAGTACAGGGGAGAGCGAGACCCAGTACTTC.

This chain uses TRBV16 with TRBJ2-5, with TRBD1 identical over 8 bases. CDR1 is KGHSY, CDR2 FQNENV, per germline. V gave up 3 bases and J gave up 0 bases; unmatched junction bases: 3. This CDR3 region has 15 residues. CDR3 sequence reads: CASSQRDRYQETQYF. CDR3 nucleotide sequence: TGTGCCAGCAGCCAGAGGGACAGGTACCAAGAGACCCAGTACTTC.

CDR3 DNA sequence: TGTGCCAGCAGCCAGGGGGGGGACAGGGGTAGATATGGCTACACCTTC. Amino acids: CASSQGGDRGRYGYTF. J is TRBJ1-2 and V is TRBV4-2; the match to TRBD1 covers 10 bases. Losses at the gene ends were 3 bases for V and 5 bases for J; bases not matched to a gene: 9. The CDR3 extends over 16 amino acids. Germline loops: CDR1 LGHNA, CDR2 YNFKEQ.

The chain links TRBV10-2 to TRBJ2-1; D is undetermined. The germline CDR1 and CDR2 sequences are WSHSY and SAAADI. This CDR3 is 12 amino acids long. The ends were cut back, 7 bases at V and 5 bases at J, with 9 bases in the middle. CDR3 DNA: TGCGCCAGCACTGGTTACAACAATGAGCAGTTCTTC. It yields the protein CASTGYNNEQFF.

V is TRBV5-4 and J is TRBJ2-2, with 13 positions matching TRBD2. The V segment lost 3 bases and the J segment 3 bases; nucleotides outside the gene matches: 2. Germline CDR1 is SGHNT and CDR2 is YYREEE (reference sequence). The length of the CDR3 is 16 residues. The CDR3 protein is CASSSGLAGDTGELFF. The CDR3 nucleotides are TGTGCCAGCAGCTCCGGACTAGCGGGAGACACCGGGGAGCTGTTTTTT.

This chain links TRBV5-1 with TRBJ2-7; D might be TRBD2 (5 bases). V gave up 0 bases and J gave up 2 bases, with 9 bases separating them. CDR3 size: 14 residues. Germline V gives CDR1 SGHRS, CDR2 YFSETQ. In DNA form, the CDR3 reads TGCGCCAGCAGCTTGGGGACTGTTACCTACGAGCAGTACTTC. This codes for CASSLGTVTYEQYF.

The chain joins TRBV10-2 to TRBJ2-7; D might be TRBD1 (5 bases). The V gene lost 7 bases and the J gene lost 6 bases, with 16 bases spanning the gap. Germline assignment: CDR1 WSHSY and CDR2 SAAADI. The CDR3 is 13 amino acids. CDR3 protein: CASTKQVVGEQYF. The CDR3 region has the DNA TGCGCCAGCACTAAACAGGTCGTCGGCGAGCAGTACTTC.

This clone was found once. This chain joins TRBV27 and TRBJ2-5; D call uncertain. The germline V and J ends were trimmed by 2 bases and 7 bases, with 8 bases remaining between them. Germline-derived CDR1 and CDR2 are MNHEY and SMNVEV (reference sequence). The CDR3 is 12 amino acids. The CDR3 DNA sequence: TGTGCCAGCAGTTTAGATAGGAGGACCCAGTACTTC. Encoded protein: CASSLDRRTQYF.

The chain recombines TRBV19 with TRBJ1-2, with D uncertain. Germline CDR1 reads LNHDA; CDR2 reads SQIVND (reference sequence). The CDR3 loop spans 13 amino acids. V lost 4 bases, J lost 4 bases, and 10 bases lay in between. CDR3 in amino acids: CASSTSPSYGYTF. DNA of the CDR3: TGTGCCAGTAGTACCTCCCCCAGCTATGGCTACACCTTC.